This TCR beta chain was sequenced in a study of T cell responses to AZD1222 COVID-19 vaccine. General study results and limits: It was only six AZD1222 recipients who were seropositive at baseline. Unmutated variant regions reportedly attract nearly half of all spike-specific TCRs. Distributed over spike, vaccine-associated CD4 TCRs predominated at 160-218 and 743-854.

Per germline, CDR1 DFQATT and CDR2 SNEGSKA (reference sequence). The CDR3 loop spans 9 amino acids. The V end lost 5 bases, the J end lost 1 base, and 0 bases lay between the germline ends. On this clone: Its specificity is not known.

Assay used: immunoSEQ multiplex PCR; TCRdb lists only in-frame clones, some missing. The top ten clones hold 20% to 30% of a sample with tens of thousands of clones, around 87% of them seen once. The V and J genes are TRBV20-1 and TRBJ2-7; D gene uncertain. The clonotype originates from an adult in good health. The sequencing here drew on peripheral blood, taken on day 0 of AZD1222 vaccination. CDR3 residues: CSASYEQYF. For the CDR3, the DNA is TGCAGTGCTTCCTACGAGCAGTACTTC.